Sequencing of this T cell receptor beta chain was carried out in a study of long-term antiretroviral therapy in people with HIV (dated by TCRdb to between 2022 and 2023). Study-wide context: The earliest samples were collected roughly a decade before the 2015 WHO recommendation for immediate ART, at a time when ART was usually postponed until CD4 counts fell. This retrospective serial study examined whether starting ART and sustained HIV suppression were associated with changes in the composition and diversity of the TRB repertoire in peripheral blood. A total of 192 cryopreserved PBMC samples were contributed to the cohort by 30 adults with confirmed HIV infection, with samples collected serially over a mean of 6 years (range 1-12). Eleven of the 30 participants with HIV were female. No cross-contamination during QIAcube processing was shown when test extractions of a monoclonal T-cell line were performed alongside 30 to 40 polyclonal samples.

There are 15 amino acids in the CDR3, from cysteine to phenylalanine inclusive. Just CDR3 DNA is preserved here, 45 bases in frame from base 1. Relative to germline, V is 0 bases shorter and J is 1 base shorter, with 9 bases between their ends. The germline V gene encodes CDR1 SGHTA and CDR2 FQGNSA. To be included, a participant needed at least one PBMC sample from before ART initiation plus at least two post-ART samples. All participants with HIV were treated in the United States of America. Before DNA extraction, cryopreserved samples containing about 0.9-10 million PBMC were thawed and washed. At the time of the earliest PBMC sample, participants with HIV were aged between roughly 20 and 60 years. Per participant, PBMC samples came from 1-4 timepoints prior to ART initiation and 2-8 timepoints following ART initiation, for a median of 7 samples. For every participant, serial HIV viral load, CD4+ T-cell count, ART history and demographic data were obtained. Genomic DNA was extracted from unsorted PBMC with a Qiagen kit on a QIAcube, processed in batches of 12 samples.

This clone was found a few times. The specificity of this receptor is unknown. The input lacks base qualities; no much larger clone sits a single base away. Beyond this particular receptor, the publication reports: Samples dated from the mid-2000s to the late 2010s, and the ART regimens used may be less effective than current ones. Because pre-ART samples had limited cell numbers, profiling was done on unsorted PBMC rather than on sorted CD4+ and CD8+ T cells. Expanded TRB clones identified before ART initiation dominated the repertoire across all time points, though the dominance fluctuated and decreased in many PLHIV after ART. No data were available on ART adherence, viral resistance or therapy changes, limiting inferences about post-ART repertoire changes. Narrower CDR3 length ranges were observed in HIV repertoires than in controls, and an antigen-experienced repertoire with only a slight naive shift after ART was suggested by the network structure. A significant increase in TRB diversity was found to be associated with ART initiation, although TRB diversity was observed to remain significantly below that of transplant donor controls even after long-term ART. Since PBMC availability was limited, sequencing covered only the TCR beta chain, with no alpha chain pairing.

The immunoSEQ hsTCRB v3.0 assay was used at survey level resolution to sequence the TRB variable region. A depth of roughly 35,000-55,000 T-cell genomes per sample was targeted for TRB sequencing. An Illumina MiSeq with a v3 150-cycle kit was used to sequence the pooled TRB libraries. Per the authors' processing: Repertoire analysis was run in R within a reproducible Nextflow workflow that covered QC, data transformation and analysis. LymphoSeq2, an R package for exploring AIRR-Seq data, was used to implement the custom analyses. Four samples yielding fewer than 5000 total TRB sequences were excluded, leaving 150 to 200 analyzed HIV repertoires. Among the roughly 200 retained HIV repertoires, under 65 were collected before ART initiation and 129 after ART initiation. Repertoires were downsampled to 5000 TRB nucleotide sequences, with summary statistics averaged over 100 downsampling iterations. Only TRB sequences with CDR3 regions of at least seven amino acids were retained for analysis. A Shannon entropy-derived clonality score and the Gini coefficient were used to measure diversity. In repertoire networks, the top 5000 CDR3 amino acid sequences were linked whenever an edit distance of one separated two sequences. For TRB CDR3 amino acid sequences, GLIPH2 was used to predict antigen specificity groups and MHC restriction. To flag known associations with CMV, EBV, HIV or tissue antigens, CDR3 amino acid sequences were compared against VDJdb and McPAS-TCR. Pre-ART, post-ART and control groups were compared with Wilcoxon signed-rank tests and Holm-Bonferroni correction. The table comes from immuneACCESS by way of TCRdb, which keeps in-frame sequences with V and J called. Part of the clones is missing from these tables; in studies checked, under half for an unresolved V gene and the rest for unknown reasons. V, J and clone size are those of that table, while D and trimming were read from the DNA. Recorded for this sample are roughly 11,000 clones; roughly 77% of them occurred a single time. The ten largest account for roughly 13% of the sample.

Sequenced here: unsorted PBMCs, sampled about 3.3 years before starting antiretroviral therapy. The receptor chain draws on TRBV7-2 and TRBJ1-1, with the identity of the D gene unclear. The TCR originated in a man aged 35 to 55 with HIV. Here the CDR3 is given as CASSLASPANTEAFF. The sequenced DNA is TGTGCCAGCAGCTTAGCTTCTCCGGCGAACACTGAAGCTTTCTTT.